This record looks at one TCR beta chain sequence and its context. Data came from immunoSEQ multiplex PCR; TCRdb stores just in-frame clones and leaves some out. The table records about 49,000 clones, about 83% of them present only once. This sample was taken from a study of radiation and T cells in renal cell carcinoma. Study overall: Nephrectomy followed 15 Gy stereotactic body radiation by 4 weeks.

Described time point: baseline pretreatment blood. Treatment reported: 15 Gy SBRT to primary tumor, nephrectomy 4 weeks later. The tumor was a clear cell renal cell carcinoma. The CDR3 is 15 amino acids. CDR1 is KGHSH, CDR2 LQKENI, per germline. V was clipped by 4 bases and J by 6 bases; unmatched bases: 7. The rearrangement joins TRBV18 to TRBJ1-2, with TRBD1 matching 11 bases. The sequences come from blood, collected from a patient whose treatment included radiotherapy and nephrectomy. The sequence was obtained from a woman in her seventies with renal cell carcinoma. This CDR3 reads CASSRNGQGANGYTF. The CDR3 region has the DNA TGTGCCAGCTCACGAAACGGACAGGGGGCAAATGGCTACACCTTC.